Listed here is a single T cell receptor beta chain. This record belongs to a study of blood T cell repertoires in COVID-19. At the level of the study: The samples span acute and convalescent COVID-19 from the United States, Italy and Spain. Nucleic acid was either cDNA or gDNA, and it came from T cells, B-cell-depleted T cells, or PBMCs.

Original methodology: Amplification from reference gene primers served as the basis for estimated nucleated cell counts. Clones were sequenced by immunoSEQ multiplex PCR, and TCRdb holds only the in-frame ones, with some missing. The DNA was the basis for D and trimming; V, J and clone size are from that table. The sample lists 200,000 to 250,000 clones, roughly 88% occurring once. The sequence came from a man younger than 35 with active or convalescent COVID-19. Input material: peripheral blood.

DNA of the CDR3: TGTGCCAGCAGTTTGTCCAGCGGGATCGCGGGAGAGCAGTACTTC. It specifies CASSLSSGIAGEQYF. V usage is TRBV28 and J usage is TRBJ2-7; the match to TRBD2 covers 7 bases. Trimming at V came to 3 bases and at J to 7 bases, leaving 12 bases not matched to a gene. This CDR3 spans 15 amino acids. From germline, CDR1 is MDHEN and CDR2 SYDVKM.